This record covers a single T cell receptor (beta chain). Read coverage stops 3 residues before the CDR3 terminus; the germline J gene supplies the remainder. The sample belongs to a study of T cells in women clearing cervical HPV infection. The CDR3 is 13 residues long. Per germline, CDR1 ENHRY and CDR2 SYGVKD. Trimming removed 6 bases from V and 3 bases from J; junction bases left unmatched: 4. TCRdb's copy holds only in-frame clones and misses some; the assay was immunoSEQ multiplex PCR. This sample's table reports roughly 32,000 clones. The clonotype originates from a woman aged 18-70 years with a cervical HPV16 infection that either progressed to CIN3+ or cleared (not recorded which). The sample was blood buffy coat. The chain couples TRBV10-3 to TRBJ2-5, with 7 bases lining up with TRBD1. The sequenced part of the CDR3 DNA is TGTGCCATCAGCCTCGACAGGGAAGAGACC. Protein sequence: CAISLDREET. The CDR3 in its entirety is CAISLDREETQYF.